This TCR beta chain was profiled in a study of blood T cell repertoires in COVID-19. Background on the study: Whether acute or convalescent, the COVID-19 samples came from the United States, Italy and Spain.

The V and J ends lost 4 bases and 5 bases respectively, with 12 bases between them. This CDR3 is built from 13 residues. Per germline, CDR1 SQVTM and CDR2 ANQGSEA. As handled by the study authors: Researchers report that nucleated cell counts were estimated from reference gene primer amplification. Generated by immunoSEQ multiplex PCR, the TCRdb table keeps only in-frame clones and is missing some. D and trimming come from the DNA, and the V and J calls and clone size come from that table. The data contain about 200,000 clones, approximately 83% of them seen just once; the ten biggest clones take up approximately 4.9%. Living in 24 US areas, the participants were between roughly 18 and 90 years of age.

The gene calls are TRBV29-1 and TRBJ1-5; tentatively, D is TRBD1 (5 bases). The sequence was obtained from a woman in her 50s who had been exposed to COVID-19. The source material was PBMCs or T cells enriched from blood (not recorded which). The CDR3 is CSVVYRPDQPQHF. The CDR3 nucleotides read TGCAGCGTTGTTTACAGGCCGGATCAGCCCCAGCATTTT.